The present T cell receptor beta chain was sequenced within a study of blood T cells in healthy people across ages. Points from the study as a whole: Fewer expanded clones and more diversity marked long-lived versus aged donors.

The CDR3 contains 17 residues. Trimming removed 2 bases from V and 5 bases from J; junction bases left unmatched: 7. The V gene's germline CDR1 is SGHDN and CDR2 FVKESK. About this clonotype: Its matching antigen is unknown.

Then a second PCR, running roughly 7 to 11 cycles, was carried out with a sample-barcoded 5' primer and a J-beta primer mix. The template-switch adaptor was a 5' adaptor with 12 random nucleotides. It tagged each cDNA molecule. Each CDR3 protein is one row after TCRdb ran MiXCR on the 5' RACE reads. The sample yields roughly 680,000 distinct CDR3 sequences, 45% to 50% seen once. The sample providers were healthy Caucasian people from Russia, aged about 6 to 90. The origin of this receptor is a woman aged 60 to 75 in good health. The sequencing sample was made of blood. V is TRBV14 and J is TRBJ2-3; 13 bases agree with TRBD2. The CDR3 coding sequence is TGTGCCAGCAGCCAACGGACTAGCGGGAGTTCAGGAGATACGCAGTATTTT. Translation: CASSQRTSGSSGDTQYF.